The 7 T cell receptor beta chains presented below share a single source sample, sequenced in a study of cytomegalovirus exposure and HLA in healthy donors. Some clones are missing from TCRdb's copy, which holds only in-frame ones; the method was immunoSEQ multiplex PCR. The sample records 140,000 or so clones, 89% being singletons. What was sequenced was PBMCs. Source of these receptors: a woman between 18 and 29 years old in good health and CMV-seropositive.

This sequence joins TRBV30 and TRBJ1-1; no definite D call. Trimming took 0 bases from V and 4 from J, leaving 9 bases between them. Looked up from germline, CDR1 is GTSNPN and CDR2 is SVGIG (reference sequence). The CDR3 has 13 amino acids. The CDR3 spells CAWSVPWATEAFF. The CDR3, as DNA: TGTGCCTGGAGTGTACCCTGGGCCACTGAAGCTTTCTTT.

J is TRBJ1-3 and V is TRBV4-3; D not resolved. The germline gives CDR1 LGHNA, CDR2 YSLEER. This CDR3 comprises 17 residues. V lost 3 bases and J lost 2, with 17 bases in between. CDR3: CASSHGGITFAGNTIYF. The CDR3 region has the DNA TGCGCCAGCAGCCACGGAGGGATTACCTTTGCTGGAAACACCATATATTTT.

The V gene is TRBV27, the J gene TRBJ2-3; 11 bases are shared with TRBD2. CDR1 MNHEY and CDR2 SMNVEV come from the germline V gene (reference sequence). This CDR3 spans 16 amino acids. After removal of 2 bases from V and 6 bases from J, the junction contained 7 bases not matched to a gene. CDR3: CASSLRTSGLGDTQYF. CDR3 DNA: TGTGCCAGCAGTTTACGGACTAGCGGGTTGGGGGATACGCAGTATTTT.

The rearrangement links TRBV28 to TRBJ2-7; the match to TRBD1 covers 8 bases. The J segment lost 5 bases and the V segment lost 5 bases, leaving 5 bases of the junction unmatched. The CDR3 is 13 residues long. Germline CDR1 MDHEN, CDR2 SYDVKM. The CDR3 spells CASSRTGFNEQYF. In DNA, the CDR3 is TGTGCCAGCAGTCGGACAGGGTTCAACGAGCAGTACTTC.

The rearrangement joins TRBV11-3 to TRBJ1-1; D possibly corresponds to TRBD1 (5 bases). From germline, CDR1 is SGHNT and CDR2 YENEEA. There are 14 residues in the CDR3. The V gene lost 7 bases and the J gene lost 0 bases, with 12 bases spanning the gap. The CDR3 protein is CASIPDTLNTEAFF. CDR3 nucleotides: TGTGCCAGCATCCCGGACACACTGAACACTGAAGCTTTCTTT.

In its sample, this clone was seen a few times. This chain uses TRBV18 with TRBJ1-2, with TRBD1 matching over 7 bases. This CDR3 contains 12 residues. Germline lookup yields CDR1 KGHSH and CDR2 LQKENI. V lost 3 bases, J lost 8 bases, and 3 bases stayed unmatched. CDR3 protein: CASSPGDSGYTF. The CDR3 DNA follows: TGTGCCAGCTCACCGGGGGACAGCGGCTACACCTTC.

The count of this clone is one. This chain connects TRBV11-1 to TRBJ1-3, with TRBD1 identical over 7 bases. Trimming removed 5 bases from V and 1 base from J; junction bases left unmatched: 8. The CDR3 covers 16 residues. The germline gives CDR1 SGHAT, CDR2 FQDESV (reference sequence). The CDR3: CASSKMDRISGNTIYF. The CDR3 nucleotides are TGTGCCAGCAGCAAAATGGACAGGATATCTGGAAACACCATATATTTT.